The 4 T cell receptor beta chains below come from one sample, sequenced in a study of patients and donors after allogeneic stem cell transplantation. TCRdb independently ran MiXCR on the RT-PCR reads; one entry per CDR3 protein. The table has roughly 200,000 distinct CDR3 sequences, around two fifths seen once. Sequencing was performed on blood, either unsorted or a sorted T cell fraction (not recorded which). All receptors come from a human donor who was either an allogeneic HSCT recipient or a stem cell or donor lymphocyte infusion donor (not recorded which). It is not recorded whose cells these are; they may come from a transplant donor.

This rearrangement joins TRBV27 to TRBJ1-2; 11 bases align to TRBD1. This CDR3 has 13 residues. Germline CDR1 is MNHEY and CDR2 is SMNVEV (reference sequence). V lost 2 bases and J lost 10; bases outside the gene matches: 3. The CDR3 coding sequence is TGTGCCAGCAGTTTACCGGGACAGGGGGACTACACCTTC. This gives the protein CASSLPGQGDYTF.

The chain carries TRBV20-1 and TRBJ1-1; TRBD1 matches 8 bases. There are 14 residues in the CDR3. With 2 bases clipped from V and 1 base from J, the junction kept 3 bases outside the gene matches. The germline V gene has CDR1 DFQATT and CDR2 SNEGSKA (reference sequence). The CDR3 is CSARYDRGNTEAFF. The CDR3 coding sequence is TGCAGTGCTAGATACGACAGGGGGAACACTGAAGCTTTCTTT.

The chain has TRBV6-5 and TRBJ1-1; 7 bases are a match to TRBD1. Germline lookup yields CDR1 MNHEY and CDR2 SVGAGI. The CDR3 is made up of 16 amino acids. V lost 6 bases, J lost 2 bases, and 12 bases stayed unmatched. This chain's CDR3 is CASSLATGTANTEAFF. The CDR3 DNA sequence: TGTGCCAGCAGCCTAGCGACCGGGACAGCCAACACTGAAGCTTTCTTT.

Only a few counts were recorded for this clonotype. The chain couples TRBV5-1 to TRBJ1-1; D is unresolved. The V and J ends lost 0 bases and 3 bases respectively, with 21 bases between them. Germline V gene lookup returns CDR1 SGHRS and CDR2 YFSETQ. This CDR3 is built from 18 residues. The CDR3 DNA reads TGCGCCAGCAGCTTGGGCCGAATCTCCCTAAAGGAATACACTGAAGCTTTCTTT. Translated, it gives CASSLGRISLKEYTEAFF.